This entry concerns a single T cell receptor beta chain. The source of the sample is a study of control samples from healthy donors and cancer patients. V was trimmed by 0 bases and J by 5 bases, leaving 12 bases between them. Germline loops: CDR1 SGHDT, CDR2 YYEEEE. The CDR3 contains 15 residues. Clones were read by immunoSEQ multiplex PCR, and TCRdb kept only the in-frame ones, dropping some. The sample records roughly 120,000 clones, about 87% being singletons. Sequences were obtained from blood. The rearrangement links TRBV5-6 to TRBJ1-3; D perhaps matches TRBD1 (6 bases). The sequence came from a man under 40 in good health. As DNA, the CDR3 is TGTGCCAGCAGCTTGGCCGGCACAGGGAGAAACACCATATATTTT. Protein product: CASSLAGTGRNTIYF. The complete variable domain, with remaining parts taken from reference TRBV5-6 and TRBJ1-3, reads DAGVTQSPTHLIKTRGQQVTLRCSPKSGHDTVSWYQQALGQGPQFIFQYYEEEERQRGNFPDRFSGHQFPNYSSELNVNALLLGDSALYLCASSLAGTGRNTIYFGEGSWLTVV.